These T cell receptor beta chains were read from a single sample in a study of blood T cell repertoires in COVID-19. This table comes from immunoSEQ multiplex PCR, and its TCRdb copy is limited to in-frame clones, with some not included. The repertoire holds under 500,000 clones, approximately 90% seen once, with roughly 1.9% in the top ten. The sequenced sample consisted of PBMCs or T cells enriched from blood (not recorded which). The origin of the receptors is a woman in her late teens or twenties with acute COVID-19. Both conserved end residues are part of each CDR3. The D gene is left open where the match is weak. Only some rows state a clone size, as once, few, many or a class for expanded clones.

J gene | clone size | V gene | D gene | CDR3 protein | CDR3 DNA
TRBJ1-1 | few | TRBV4-3 | TRBD1 | CASSQEGTGGTEAFF | TGCGCCAGCAGCCAAGAGGGGACAGGGGGCACTGAAGCTTTCTTT
TRBJ2-7 | - | TRBV6-2/TRBV6-3 | TRBD2 | CASSYSIEGISGSRNEQYF | TGTGCCAGCAGTTACTCGATCGAGGGTATTAGCGGGAGTCGCAACGAGCAGTACTTC
TRBJ2-1 | - | TRBV5-1 | - | CASSLVLVPAPYNEQFF | TGCGCCAGCAGCTTGGTCTTAGTACCCGCCCCCTACAATGAGCAGTTCTTC
TRBJ1-5 | - | TRBV6-1 | - | CASSEFFFTVRSNQPQHF | TGTGCCAGCAGTGAATTCTTCTTTACAGTTAGAAGCAATCAGCCCCAGCATTTT
TRBJ2-7 | - | TRBV7-6 | - | CASSLVPGESNEQYF | TGTGCCAGCAGCTTAGTGCCAGGGGAATCAAACGAGCAGTACTTC
TRBJ2-1 | - | TRBV25-1 | TRBD2 | CASSDDVFSGRTNEQFF | TGTGCCAGCAGTGACGACGTCTTTAGCGGGAGGACCAATGAGCAGTTCTTC
TRBJ2-2 | - | TRBV9 | TRBD2 | CASSDHVASGTSGELFF | TGTGCCAGCAGCGACCACGTGGCTAGCGGGACATCCGGGGAGCTGTTTTTT
TRBJ1-2 | - | TRBV5-6 | TRBD1 | CASSLQGLGGLYGYTF | TGTGCCAGCAGCTTACAGGGGTTAGGGGGTCTCTATGGCTACACCTTC
TRBJ2-3 | - | TRBV2 | - | CASSPNDRSTDTQYF | TGTGCCAGCTCTCCCAACGACAGGAGCACAGATACGCAGTATTTT
TRBJ2-1 | - | TRBV30 | TRBD2 | CAWDLLLAGHSYNEQFF | TGTGCCTGGGACCTGCTATTAGCGGGCCACTCCTACAATGAGCAGTTCTTC
TRBJ2-7 | - | TRBV27 | TRBD1 | CASSYRTGGYEQYF | TGTGCCAGCAGTTACCGGACAGGGGGCTACGAGCAGTACTTC
TRBJ1-1 | once | TRBV5-3 | TRBD1 | CARSSPDRPNTEAFF | TGTGCCAGAAGCTCCCCGGACAGGCCGAACACTGAAGCTTTCTTT
TRBJ1-2 | - | TRBV27 | TRBD1 | CASNPGQGLNYGYTF | TGTGCCAGCAACCCGGGACAGGGTCTGAACTATGGCTACACCTTC
TRBJ2-7 | - | TRBV14 | - | CASSHRARAGGEQYF | TGTGCCAGCAGCCACCGAGCAAGGGCGGGCGGCGAGCAGTACTTC
TRBJ2-2 | few | TRBV6-4 | TRBD2 | CASSPRTSPPGELFF | TGTGCCAGCAGTCCTCGGACTAGCCCTCCCGGGGAGCTGTTTTTT
TRBJ2-5 | few | TRBV15 | TRBD2 | CATSRETSGSGETQYF | TGTGCCACCAGCAGAGAGACTAGCGGGAGTGGAGAGACCCAGTACTTC
TRBJ2-2 | few | TRBV7-8 | TRBD1 | CASSLVTGGGGGELFF | TGTGCCAGCAGCTTAGTGACAGGGGGCGGTGGCGGGGAGCTGTTTTTT
TRBJ1-4 | - | TRBV19 | TRBD1 | CASSTGQPGEKLFF | TGTGCCAGTAGTACGGGACAGCCTGGTGAAAAACTGTTTTTT
TRBJ1-3 | - | TRBV2 | TRBD1 | CASMRDGQESSGNTIYF | TGTGCCAGCATGAGAGACGGACAGGAAAGCTCTGGAAACACCATATATTTT
TRBJ1-6 | - | TRBV7-9 | TRBD1 | CASSKSGTGGFNSPLHF | TGTGCCAGCAGCAAATCCGGGACAGGGGGCTTTAATTCACCCCTCCACTTT
TRBJ1-5 | - | TRBV21-1 | - | CASSMDRGHQPQHF | TGTGCCAGCAGCATGGACAGGGGACATCAGCCCCAGCATTTT
TRBJ2-1 | few | TRBV4-1 | TRBD2 | CASSQVAGGRYEQFF | TGCGCCAGCAGCCAAGTAGCGGGGGGGCGTTATGAGCAGTTCTTC
TRBJ2-2 | once | TRBV9 | TRBD1 | CASSSHRQGPGELFF | TGTGCCAGCAGCTCACATCGACAGGGTCCCGGGGAGCTGTTTTTT
TRBJ1-5 | - | TRBV28 | - | CASSPRNFEPQHF | TGTGCCAGCAGCCCGCGTAATTTTGAGCCCCAGCATTTT
TRBJ2-7 | - | TRBV7-6 | TRBD2 | CASSPGLANSYEQYF | TGTGCCAGCAGCCCCGGACTAGCGAACTCCTACGAGCAGTACTTC
TRBJ1-5 | - | TRBV24-1 | - | CAIAQGFDNQPQHF | TGTGCCATCGCACAGGGATTTGACAATCAGCCCCAGCATTTT
TRBJ2-5 | - | TRBV6-1 | TRBD2 | CASSEESGGAKTQYF | TGTGCCAGCAGTGAAGAGAGCGGGGGGGCGAAGACCCAGTACTTC
TRBJ1-2 | - | TRBV12-5 | TRBD1 | CASGLVLLGAGQGFYGYTF | TGTGCTAGTGGTTTGGTCCTGCTCGGCGCGGGACAGGGATTCTATGGCTACACCTTC
TRBJ2-7 | few | TRBV5-1 | - | CASKRTDRTYEQYF | TGCGCCAGCAAGCGGACCGATCGAACCTACGAGCAGTACTTC
TRBJ1-1 | - | TRBV3-1/TRBV3-2 | TRBD1 | CASSQVGGQGPTFF | TGTGCCAGCAGCCAAGTGGGGGGACAGGGTCCAACTTTCTTT
TRBJ1-2 | - | TRBV4-1 | TRBD1 | CASSQERQGGGYTF | TGCGCCAGCAGCCAAGAGAGGCAGGGGGGTGGCTACACCTTC
TRBJ2-3 | - | TRBV6-5 | - | CASRGGVDTQYF | TGTGCCAGCAGAGGGGGGGTGGATACGCAGTATTTT
TRBJ1-2 | - | TRBV6-2/TRBV6-3 | - | CASSYILAGPYGYTF | TGTGCCAGCAGTTACATCCTTGCGGGCCCCTATGGCTACACCTTC
TRBJ2-1 | - | TRBV14 | - | CASSQSSEQFF | TGTGCCAGCAGCCAAAGTAGTGAGCAGTTCTTC
TRBJ2-5 | - | TRBV2 | TRBD2 | CASSDHASGRRETQYF | TGTGCCAGCAGTGATCACGCGAGCGGGAGGAGAGAGACCCAGTACTTC
TRBJ1-2 | - | TRBV19 | TRBD1 | CASSKGQGANYGYTF | TGTGCCAGTAGTAAGGGACAGGGAGCTAACTATGGCTACACCTTC
TRBJ2-5 | - | TRBV7-2 | - | CASSRGPAQETQYF | TGTGCCAGCAGCCGCGGTCCCGCGCAAGAGACCCAGTACTTC
TRBJ2-7 | - | TRBV5-1 | - | CASSLVAGQIYEQYF | TGCGCCAGCAGCTTGGTTGCAGGGCAGATCTACGAGCAGTACTTC
TRBJ1-2 | - | TRBV24-1 | - | CATSDHGGNYGYTF | TGTGCCACCAGTGATCATGGAGGGAACTATGGCTACACCTTC
TRBJ2-3 | - | TRBV12-5 | TRBD1 | CASGSGQGEWTDTQYF | TGTGCTAGTGGTTCAGGACAGGGGGAATGGACAGATACGCAGTATTTT
TRBJ1-1 | few | TRBV4-2 | - | CASSQDIEVSAFF | TGTGCCAGCAGCCAAGATATCGAGGTATCGGCTTTCTTT
TRBJ2-1 | once | TRBV3-1/TRBV3-2 | - | CASSQDTLAYNEQFF | TGTGCCAGCAGCCAAGATACACTAGCCTACAATGAGCAGTTCTTC
TRBJ2-2 | - | TRBV10-3 | - | CAISDLIQGEGTGELFF | TGTGCCATCAGTGACCTGATACAGGGGGAGGGCACCGGGGAGCTGTTTTTT
TRBJ2-7 | once | TRBV2 | TRBD1 | CASTGTGSYEQYF | TGTGCCAGCACCGGGACAGGGTCCTACGAGCAGTACTTC
TRBJ1-1 | once | TRBV4-1 | - | CASSQGQVNTEAFF | TGCGCCAGCAGCCAAGGACAGGTGAACACTGAAGCTTTCTTT
TRBJ2-3 | - | TRBV6-4 | TRBD2 | CATQPSGASTDTQYF | TGTGCCACCCAGCCTAGCGGGGCTAGCACAGATACGCAGTATTTT
TRBJ1-6 | - | TRBV20-1 | TRBD1 | CSASRTGRPLHF | TGCAGTGCTAGTCGGACAGGGCGACCCCTCCACTTT
TRBJ2-2 | - | TRBV19 | - | CASGWGATTGELFF | TGTGCCAGTGGATGGGGAGCGACCACCGGGGAGCTGTTTTTT